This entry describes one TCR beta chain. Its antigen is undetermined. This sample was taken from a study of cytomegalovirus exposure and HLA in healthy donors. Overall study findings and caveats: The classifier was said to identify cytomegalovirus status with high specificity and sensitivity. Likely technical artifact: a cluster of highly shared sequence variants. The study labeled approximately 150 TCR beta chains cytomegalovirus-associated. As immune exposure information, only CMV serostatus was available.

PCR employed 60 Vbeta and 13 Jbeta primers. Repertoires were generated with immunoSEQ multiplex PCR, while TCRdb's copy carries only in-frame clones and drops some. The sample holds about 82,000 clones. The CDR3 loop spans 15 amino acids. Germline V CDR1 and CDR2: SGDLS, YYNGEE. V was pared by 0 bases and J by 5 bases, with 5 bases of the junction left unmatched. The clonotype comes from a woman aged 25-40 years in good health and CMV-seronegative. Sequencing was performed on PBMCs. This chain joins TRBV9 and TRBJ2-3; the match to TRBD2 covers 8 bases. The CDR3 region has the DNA TGTGCCAGCAGCGTAGACGGGGGGGCTGGAGATACGCAGTATTTT. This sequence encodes CASSVDGGAGDTQYF.